A single T cell receptor (beta chain) is shown here with its context. The target antigen is unknown. The CDR3 has 13 amino acids. The ends were cut back, 5 bases at V and 8 bases at J, with 13 bases in the middle. CDR1 PRHDT and CDR2 FYEKMQ come from the germline V gene (reference sequence). The sample is drawn from a study of shared clonotypes between healthy human individuals. Study information: CD4 naive cells filled three plates per donor, CD4 memory three, CD8 naive two and CD8 memory one.

Broader study findings: About 5% of naive CD4 clonotypes were common to a handful of donors.

Selected positively for CCR7 and CD45RO-negative, naive CD8 cells excluded terminally differentiated effector memory CD45RA+ cells. Every donor was a Caucasian adult from Nashville, Tennessee. Researchers ran the assay at a deep level. The repertoire was sequenced with immunoSEQ multiplex PCR; TCRdb's copy has only in-frame clones and lacks some. The sample records millions of clones, more than 85% being singletons. This receptor was taken from a man aged 18-30 years in good health. Some clones in this sample may be carry-over from other donors' samples. What was sequenced was naive CD8+ T cells from PBMCs. The chain links TRBV13 to TRBJ2-1, with D possibly TRBD1 on 6 matching bases. CDR3 bases: TGTGCCAGCAGCCCAGCAGGGGTCGATGAGCAGTTCTTC. Protein product: CASSPAGVDEQFF.